This T cell receptor (beta chain) was obtained from a study of control samples from healthy donors and cancer patients. This table comes from immunoSEQ multiplex PCR, and its TCRdb copy is limited to in-frame clones, with some not included. The table lists 110,000 to 150,000 clones, roughly 89% of them singletons. The sequencing input was blood. The receptor was isolated from a man between 18 and 35 years old in good health.

The CDR3, as DNA: TGTGCCAGCAGTTACGGGACGGGTGGCTACACCTTC. Protein: CASSYGTGGYTF. The rearrangement links TRBV12-3 or TRBV12-4 to TRBJ1-2, with D perhaps TRBD1 (5 bases). The CDR3 is 12 residues long. Trimming took off 4 bases at V and 7 bases at J, with 10 bases between the two ends.